The rows below give T cell receptor beta chains drawn from one sample of a study of T cells in Graves' hyperthyroidism and ophthalmopathy. TCRdb itself ran the multiplex PCR reads through MiXCR, one entry per CDR3 protein. The sample records some 270,000 distinct CDR3 sequences, roughly 13% being singletons. The sample taken for sequencing was blood. The source is a woman in her thirties or forties with Graves' hyperthyroidism. CDR3s include the opening cysteine and the closing phenylalanine or tryptophan. The D gene is left open where the match is weak. Not all rows give a size; the values are once, few, many and, for expanded clones, a class.

abundance: .
d_gene: .
j_gene: TRBJ2-6
v_gene: TRBV10-2
CDR3nt: TGCGCCAGCAGTGTTGGGAGTTCCAGCTCTGGGGCCAACGTCCTGACTTTC
CDR3aa: CASSVGSSSSGANVLTF

abundance: .
d_gene: .
j_gene: TRBJ2-7
v_gene: TRBV13
CDR3nt: TGTGCCAGCCGACAGGTGGGCCAGAAGTACGAGCAGTACTTC
CDR3aa: CASRQVGQKYEQYF

abundance: .
d_gene: .
j_gene: TRBJ1-2
v_gene: TRBV5-1
CDR3nt: TGCGCCAGCAGCCCCGTACAGAACTATGGCTACACCTTC
CDR3aa: CASSPVQNYGYTF

abundance: many
d_gene: .
j_gene: TRBJ1-1
v_gene: TRBV19
CDR3nt: TGTGCCAGTAGTATGCGCCGGGACCGAAATGAAGCTTTCTTT
CDR3aa: CASSMRRDRNEAFF

abundance: few
d_gene: .
j_gene: TRBJ2-4
v_gene: TRBV12-3/TRBV12-4
CDR3nt: TGTGCCAGCAGTTTCGGACTAGCCAAAAACATTCAGTACTTC
CDR3aa: CASSFGLAKNIQYF

abundance: many
d_gene: TRBD1
j_gene: TRBJ2-7
v_gene: TRBV27
CDR3nt: TGTGCCAGCAGTGTCCCCTTTACAGGGGTTGACGAGCAGTACTTC
CDR3aa: CASSVPFTGVDEQYF

abundance: few
d_gene: TRBD2
j_gene: TRBJ2-1
v_gene: TRBV4-2
CDR3nt: TGTGCCAGCAGCCAAGTACTCGGGGGGGGTAGGCAGTTCTTC
CDR3aa: CASSQVLGGGRQFF

abundance: many
d_gene: .
j_gene: TRBJ1-5
v_gene: TRBV28
CDR3nt: TGTGCCAGCATAGGGGCAGGGATCAATCAGCCCCAGCATTTT
CDR3aa: CASIGAGINQPQHF

abundance: few
d_gene: TRBD2
j_gene: TRBJ2-2
v_gene: TRBV3-1
CDR3nt: TGTGCCAGCAGCCAAGGACTAGCGGGAGGTCTGAACACCGGGGAGCTGTTTTTT
CDR3aa: CASSQGLAGGLNTGELFF

abundance: many
d_gene: .
j_gene: TRBJ1-2
v_gene: TRBV11-3
CDR3nt: TGTGCCAGCAGCTTAGACAGTAACAACTATGGCTACACCTTC
CDR3aa: CASSLDSNNYGYTF

abundance: many
d_gene: TRBD1
j_gene: TRBJ1-3
v_gene: TRBV20-1
CDR3nt: TGCAGTGCTTACACAGGGGGCGAATTTGGAAACACCATATATTTT
CDR3aa: CSAYTGGEFGNTIYF

abundance: many
d_gene: .
j_gene: TRBJ2-7
v_gene: TRBV10-3
CDR3nt: TGTGCCATCAGTAAATCCCGCGAGCAGTACTTC
CDR3aa: CAISKSREQYF

abundance: few
d_gene: .
j_gene: TRBJ1-1
v_gene: TRBV10-3
CDR3nt: TGTGCCACAGAGGGAGGGAAGAACACTGAAGCTTTCTTT
CDR3aa: CATEGGKNTEAFF

abundance: .
d_gene: TRBD2
j_gene: TRBJ2-2
v_gene: TRBV6-2/TRBV6-3
CDR3nt: TGTGCCACCACCCCAATGGGGGAAGTAGCGGGAGTTCCAACCGGGGAGCTGTTTTTT
CDR3aa: CATTPMGEVAGVPTGELFF

abundance: many
d_gene: .
j_gene: TRBJ2-5
v_gene: TRBV7-9
CDR3nt: TGTGCCAGCAGCTTAGGGGGAGCTCCGTACCAAGAGACCCAGTACTTC
CDR3aa: CASSLGGAPYQETQYF

abundance: many
d_gene: TRBD2
j_gene: TRBJ2-1
v_gene: TRBV6-2/TRBV6-3
CDR3nt: TGTGCCAGCAGTTACACCCGGGGCCTAGCGGGAGGTAGGAATGAGCAGTTCTTC
CDR3aa: CASSYTRGLAGGRNEQFF

abundance: many
d_gene: .
j_gene: TRBJ2-5
v_gene: TRBV28
CDR3nt: TGTGCCAGCAGTCGACAGAGGCCAGGGGAGACCCAGTACTTC
CDR3aa: CASSRQRPGETQYF

abundance: .
d_gene: TRBD2
j_gene: TRBJ2-7
v_gene: TRBV12-3/TRBV12-4
CDR3nt: TGTGCCAGCAGTTCCCATACAGCGGGAGCGAACGAGCAGTACTTC
CDR3aa: CASSSHTAGANEQYF

abundance: many
d_gene: .
j_gene: TRBJ2-5
v_gene: TRBV6-5
CDR3nt: TGTGCCAGCAGTTACGGCCCAGGGCAGACCCAGTACTTC
CDR3aa: CASSYGPGQTQYF

abundance: many
d_gene: .
j_gene: TRBJ1-1
v_gene: TRBV7-8
CDR3nt: TGTGCCAGCAGCTATACGGGGTCGGGCACTGAAGCTTTCTTT
CDR3aa: CASSYTGSGTEAFF

abundance: many
d_gene: .
j_gene: TRBJ1-4
v_gene: TRBV2
CDR3nt: TGTGCCAGCAGTACAGCGTCTCTGCTTAATGAAAAACTGTTTTTT
CDR3aa: CASSTASLLNEKLFF

abundance: many
d_gene: TRBD2
j_gene: TRBJ2-2
v_gene: TRBV7-2
CDR3nt: TGTGCCAGCAGCCAAACTAGCGGGAGGGCCCTCGGGGAGCTGTTTTTT
CDR3aa: CASSQTSGRALGELFF

abundance: .
d_gene: .
j_gene: TRBJ2-5
v_gene: TRBV5-4
CDR3nt: TGTGCCAGCAGCTTAGAGGGAGCAGAGACCCAGTACTTC
CDR3aa: CASSLEGAETQYF

abundance: many
d_gene: TRBD1
j_gene: TRBJ1-5
v_gene: TRBV2
CDR3nt: TGTGCCAGCAGTGGCGGGACAGGGGCCAGGCAGCCCCAGCATTTT
CDR3aa: CASSGGTGARQPQHF

abundance: few
d_gene: .
j_gene: TRBJ2-7
v_gene: TRBV6-5
CDR3nt: TGTGCCAGCAGTTACCAACAGGGTCCCTACGAGCAGTACTTC
CDR3aa: CASSYQQGPYEQYF

abundance: few
d_gene: .
j_gene: TRBJ2-2
v_gene: TRBV20-1
CDR3nt: TGCAGTGCTAGAGAGCGAACCGGGGAGCTGTTTTTT
CDR3aa: CSARERTGELFF

abundance: many
d_gene: .
j_gene: TRBJ1-2
v_gene: TRBV3-1
CDR3nt: TGTGCCAGCAGCCCCGACAGCCTCTATGGCTACACCTTC
CDR3aa: CASSPDSLYGYTF

abundance: many
d_gene: .
j_gene: TRBJ1-1
v_gene: TRBV28
CDR3nt: TGTGCCAGCAGTTTAAGACAGTTTAACACTGAAGCTTTCTTT
CDR3aa: CASSLRQFNTEAFF

abundance: .
d_gene: .
j_gene: TRBJ1-5
v_gene: TRBV20-1
CDR3nt: TGCAGTGCTAGAGATCAGGTAGGGCTCCCAGACCAGCCCCAGCATTTT
CDR3aa: CSARDQVGLPDQPQHF

abundance: many
d_gene: .
j_gene: TRBJ1-5
v_gene: TRBV27
CDR3nt: TGTGCCAGCAGTTTGGGCTCGGGTAGCAATCAGCCCCAGCATTTT
CDR3aa: CASSLGSGSNQPQHF

abundance: many
d_gene: .
j_gene: TRBJ1-6
v_gene: TRBV28
CDR3nt: TGTGCCAGCAGGGCGAGCAGGGGCGGTTCACCCCTCCACTTT
CDR3aa: CASRASRGGSPLHF

abundance: many
d_gene: TRBD1
j_gene: TRBJ2-7
v_gene: TRBV7-2
CDR3nt: TGTGCCAGCAGCGCCGCGACAGGGTACGAGCAGTACTTC
CDR3aa: CASSAATGYEQYF

abundance: .
d_gene: .
j_gene: TRBJ1-2
v_gene: TRBV5-1
CDR3nt: TGCGCCAGCAGCTTGGGATTCCGCATGGAGATTAACTATGGCTACACCTTC
CDR3aa: CASSLGFRMEINYGYTF

abundance: many
d_gene: .
j_gene: TRBJ2-7
v_gene: TRBV20-1
CDR3nt: TGCAGTGCTGAAGATCTCAAAGGTCGTGTGCCCTACGAGCAGTACTTC
CDR3aa: CSAEDLKGRVPYEQYF

abundance: .
d_gene: .
j_gene: TRBJ1-2
v_gene: TRBV18
CDR3nt: TGTGCCAGCTCACCACCAAGGGGGTCTGACTATGGCTACACCTTC
CDR3aa: CASSPPRGSDYGYTF